A selection of T cell receptor beta chains follows, all from one sample in a study of glioma-infiltrating T cells. MiXCR, applied by TCRdb to the multiplex PCR reads, yields one record per CDR3 protein. The sample has some 150,000 distinct CDR3 sequences, 39% seen once. The sample taken for sequencing was glioma tissue, nonneoplastic brain tissue, or PBMCs (not recorded which). All receptors derive from a human donor with low-grade glioma or glioblastoma, undergoing nonglioma brain surgery, or in good health (not recorded which). Both conserved end residues are part of each CDR3. The D gene is left open where the match is weak. The size entry is marked missing in some rows and otherwise reads once, few, many or a size class.

>.|TRBV7-2|.|TRBJ2-1
TGTGCCAGCAGTTTAGCTACCAGGGTTCACGATGAGCAGTTCTTC
CASSLATRVHDEQFF
>.|TRBV6-5|once|TRBJ2-7
TGTGCCAGCGCCCTTTCTTGGTCAGAATCCTCCTACGAGCAGTACTTC
CASALSWSESSYEQYF
>.|TRBV6-6|few|TRBJ2-2
TGTGCCAGCAGTTACCTCGGTACCGGGGAGCTGTTTTTT
CASSYLGTGELFF
>.|TRBV27|few|TRBJ2-7
TGTGCCAGCAGTCTGACCGCTGGGTACGAGCAGTACTTC
CASSLTAGYEQYF
>.|TRBV7-9|.|TRBJ2-1
TGTGCCAGCAGCTGGACTCTAACTGACAATGAGCAGTTCTTC
CASSWTLTDNEQFF
>.|TRBV25-1|many|TRBJ2-7
TGTGCCAGCAGTGTTGGAAAACTCGAGCAGTACTTC
CASSVGKLEQYF
>.|TRBV20-1|few|TRBJ1-5
TGCAGTGCTAGTTTCAGGGCTAGCAATCAGCCCCAGCATTTT
CSASFRASNQPQHF
>TRBD2|TRBV20-1|.|TRBJ2-7
TGCAGTGCGCTATCTAGCGGAAGCTCCTACGATCAGTACTTC
CSALSSGSSYDQYF
>.|TRBV4-2|few|TRBJ1-1
TGTGCCAGCAGCCAAGAAGGGTTCACGAACACTGAAGCTTTCTTT
CASSQEGFTNTEAFF
>TRBD1|TRBV20-1|.|TRBJ2-1
TGCAGTGCTATAGGGGGGACAGGGGGCAATGAGCAGTTCTTC
CSAIGGTGGNEQFF
>.|TRBV5-6|once|TRBJ2-1
TGTGCCAGCAGCTTGGGCAGCTACTACAATGAGCAGTTCTTC
CASSLGSYYNEQFF
>.|TRBV6-2/TRBV6-3|.|TRBJ2-7
TGTGCCAGCACCTATAGCCGCGGGGTTAGCTACGAGCAGTACTTC
CASTYSRGVSYEQYF
>.|TRBV6-2/TRBV6-3|.|TRBJ2-2
TGTGCCAGCAGACAGAACAGGGCGAGCGGGGAGCTGTTTTTT
CASRQNRASGELFF
>.|TRBV2|.|TRBJ2-1
TGTGCCAGCAGTGTTGGCGGGGTATTTGGCGATGAGCAGTTCTTC
CASSVGGVFGDEQFF
>.|TRBV6-6|.|TRBJ2-1
TGTGCCAGCAGTTACCCGGACTACAATGAGCAGTTCTTC
CASSYPDYNEQFF
>.|TRBV20-1|many|TRBJ1-2
TGCAGTGCTAGATTGGGTCCTGGGGGCTACACCTTC
CSARLGPGGYTF